The clone carrying this TCR beta chain has a handful of counts. CDR3 size: 15 residues. V lost 6 bases, J lost 7 bases, and 13 bases stayed unmatched. Germline CDR1 is MNHEY and CDR2 is SMNVEV (reference sequence). This sample was taken from a study of T cell changes during pregnancy in multiple sclerosis. Produced via immunoSEQ multiplex PCR; TCRdb's table is partial and in-frame only. The sample includes about 60,000 clones, roughly 87% seen only once; the top ten take 5% to 7.5%. The sequence was collected from a female donor in good health, enrolled as a control in a pregnancy study. The specimen was peripheral blood, collected in the third trimester of pregnancy. The V gene is TRBV27, the J gene TRBJ1-1; TRBD1 matches at 8 bases. CDR3 DNA sequence: TGTGCCAGCAGACTTTATCCAGACAGGGGTATTGAAGCTTTCTTT. The encoded protein is CASRLYPDRGIEAFF.